The 11 T cell receptor beta chains presented below share a single source sample, sequenced in a study of T cell responses to AZD1222 COVID-19 vaccine. Assay: immunoSEQ multiplex PCR; the TCRdb copy retains only in-frame clones and omits some. The sample carries about 130,000 clones, approximately 83% recorded once. Sequencing used peripheral blood, obtained on day 0 of AZD1222 vaccination. The source of these receptors is an adult in good health.

This clone was found once. The CDR3 region is CASAEGQGAYEQYF. In nucleotides, the CDR3 is TGTGCCAGCGCTGAGGGACAGGGGGCCTACGAGCAGTACTTC. V usage is TRBV5-6 and J usage is TRBJ2-7; TRBD1 aligns across 11 bases. Trimming at V came to 7 bases and at J to 2 bases, leaving 5 bases not matched to a gene. The germline CDR1 and CDR2 sequences are SGHDT and YYEEEE. CDR3 size: 14 residues.

The chain couples TRBV18 to TRBJ2-1; tentative D call: TRBD2 (5 bases). Looked up from germline, CDR1 is KGHSH and CDR2 is LQKENI. The CDR3 is 13 residues long. Deletions cut 3 bases from V and 8 bases from J, with 11 bases between. CDR3 region: CASSPSLGDEQFF. The CDR3 nucleotides are TGTGCCAGCTCACCTTCGCTGGGAGATGAGCAGTTCTTC.

This chain uses TRBV11-1 with TRBJ2-1; 14 nucleotides align to TRBD2. V lost 6 bases to trimming and J lost 6 bases; unmatched junction nucleotides: 7. Germline assignment: CDR1 SGHAT and CDR2 FQDESV (reference sequence). The CDR3 spans 16 residues. CDR3 coding DNA: TGTGCCAGCAGTTTCGGACTAGCGGGGGGAGGCAATGAGCAGTTCTTC. Its translation is CASSFGLAGGGNEQFF.

The chain links TRBV2 to TRBJ2-1; 7 bases fit TRBD2. Germline CDR1 reads SNHLY; CDR2 reads FYNNEI. Trimming took 1 base from V and 2 from J; bases not matched to a gene: 2. The CDR3 has 15 amino acids. The CDR3 is CASSEEAGTYNEQFF. The CDR3 coding sequence is TGTGCCAGCAGTGAAGAAGCGGGGACCTACAATGAGCAGTTCTTC. Drawing the rest from reference TRBV2 and TRBJ2-1, the complete variable domain is EPEVTQTPSHQVTQMGQEVILRCVPISNHLYFYWYRQILGQKVEFLVSFYNNEISEKSEIFDDQFSVERPDGSNFTLKIRSTKLEDSAMYFCASSEEAGTYNEQFFGPGTRLTVL.

V and J are TRBV25-1 and TRBJ1-1; no reliable D call. V lost 0 bases and J 0 bases, leaving 17 bases between the germline ends. The CDR3 spans 18 residues. The germline V gene has CDR1 MGHDK and CDR2 SYGVNS. The CDR3 nucleotides read TGTGCCAGCAGTGAATATTATTACGGCCAGACTATGAACACTGAAGCTTTCTTT. Translated: CASSEYYYGQTMNTEAFF.

The J gene is TRBJ2-7, the V gene TRBV6-6, with unresolved D. V dropped 6 bases and J dropped 3 bases, with 9 bases sitting between them. Germline V gene lookup returns CDR1 MNHNY and CDR2 SVGAGI (reference sequence). This CDR3 region has 12 residues. CDR3 amino acids: CASRLDGYEQYF. DNA for the CDR3: TGTGCCAGCAGATTGGACGGCTACGAGCAGTACTTC.

The chain recombines TRBV27 with TRBJ2-1, with a tentative D call TRBD2 (6 bases). The germline CDR1 and CDR2 sequences are MNHEY and SMNVEV (reference sequence). V was clipped by 7 bases and J by 4 bases, with 11 bases between them. The CDR3 length is 13 residues. The CDR3 DNA sequence: TGTGCCAGCATCAGCGGGCTTTACAATGAGCAGTTCTTC. Translated: CASISGLYNEQFF.

The gene calls are TRBV5-1 and TRBJ1-2; TRBD1 is a possible D gene (5 bases). Trimming left V 7 bases short and J 14 bases short, with 18 bases between. This CDR3 spans 11 amino acids. The germline V gene has CDR1 SGHRS and CDR2 YFSETQ. Written as DNA, the CDR3 is TGCGCCAGCTATTTGTTGGGACCGAAGACCTTC. It yields the protein CASYLLGPKTF.

In regard to this clone: At the DNA level, this CDR3 is encoded by other sequences in the same sample as well. V and J are TRBV12-3 or TRBV12-4 and TRBJ2-7, with D maybe TRBD2 (6 bases). V shed 4 bases and J shed 0 bases, with 7 bases lying between them. The CDR3 sequence is 13 residues long. CDR3: CASSYGSSYEQYF. Written as DNA, the CDR3 is TGTGCCAGCAGTTACGGGAGCTCCTACGAGCAGTACTTC.

The V and J genes are TRBV4-1 and TRBJ2-4, with a tentative D call TRBD1 (6 bases). V shed 0 bases and J shed 7 bases, with 13 bases lying between them. CDR1 is MGHRA, CDR2 YSYEKL, per germline. The CDR3 is 15 amino acids. The CDR3 is CASSQDRAGANIQYF. CDR3 DNA: TGCGCCAGCAGCCAAGATAGAGCAGGGGCGAACATTCAGTACTTC.

This clone has just one count. V usage is TRBV19 and J usage is TRBJ2-5; TRBD2 might be the D (5 bases). The J call is in doubt because the DNA end fits TRBJ2-7 better. CDR1 is LNHDA, CDR2 SQIVND, per germline (reference sequence). The CDR3 totals 16 residues. The CDR3 DNA sequence: TGTGCCAGTAGTAGTTTAGGGAGTGTGGGATCCTACGAGCAGTACTTC. Its protein product is CASSSLGSVGSYEQYF.